This T cell receptor beta chain was obtained from a study of blood T cell repertoires in COVID-19 (TCRdb year 2020). Broadly, across the study: Collaborator samples came from the United States, Italy and Spain and covered acute and convalescent phases of COVID-19. The material from the prospective study consisted of cDNA or gDNA derived from T cells, B-cell-depleted T cells, or PBMCs. The dataset comprised deeply sampled blood TCRbeta repertoires from subjects exposed to, actively infected with, or recovered from COVID-19. The repertoires were released in a freely available public database intended as a resource for research on the immune response to SARS-CoV-2. Samples came from the ongoing ImmuneRACE study (first 160 participants) plus 1,254 subjects from 6 global collaborators. Nearly every sample came with metadata listing a de-identified subject ID, COVID-19 status, age in years and sex. HLA class I and class II types, where available, came from metadata supplied by the sample provider rather than from assay-based typing. Overall study results and their limits: Clinical and demographic metadata were provided uncurated, with the amount varying by source and participant.

On this clone: Its antigen specificity is not known. Per-base qualities were not stored, and no clone one base away is much larger.

The collaborating institutions used their own protocols to collect whole blood in K2EDTA tubes. Collaborator samples were shipped for TCRbeta analysis as frozen whole blood, isolated PBMCs, or DNA extracted from either sample type. TCRbeta CDR3 regions were amplified from genomic DNA using the immunoSEQ Assay, a bias-controlled multiplex PCR. As for how the authors treated the data: The number of nucleated cells in each sample was estimated by amplification of reference gene primers within the assay. To quantify the absolute abundance of each unique TCRbeta CDR3 rearrangement, sequence reads were collapsed and filtered. For each sample, productive Simpson clonality was calculated by taking the square root of Simpson's diversity index across productive rearrangements. TCRdb's version of the immuneACCESS table is confined to in-frame rearrangements and falls short of the full clone set. An unresolved V gene accounts for under half of the shortfall where checked; the remainder is of unknown origin. V, J and clone size reflect that table, while D and trimming were determined from the DNA. The sample has 150,000 to 200,000 clones on record, 65% to 85% of them singletons. Roughly a sixth of the sample is held by the ten biggest clonotypes.

Taken from the germline V gene, the CDR1 and CDR2 loops are MGHRA and YSYEKL. From the cysteine up to the phenylalanine, the CDR3 has a length of 20 residues. CDR3 DNA is the only sequence kept; it has 60 bases, read in frame from the first base. Trimming takes 3 bases from V and 0 bases from J, and the germline ends sit 21 bases apart. Sequencing was done on a sample of peripheral blood. The TCR originated in a man between 60 and 75 years old with active or convalescent COVID-19. Recombination connected TRBV4-1 to TRBJ1-6; no D gene is confidently identified. The CDR3 region has the sequence CASSQGMTGAFSSYNSPLHF. The nucleotides read TGCGCCAGCAGCCAGGGAATGACGGGAGCCTTCAGCTCCTATAATTCACCCCTCCACTTT.